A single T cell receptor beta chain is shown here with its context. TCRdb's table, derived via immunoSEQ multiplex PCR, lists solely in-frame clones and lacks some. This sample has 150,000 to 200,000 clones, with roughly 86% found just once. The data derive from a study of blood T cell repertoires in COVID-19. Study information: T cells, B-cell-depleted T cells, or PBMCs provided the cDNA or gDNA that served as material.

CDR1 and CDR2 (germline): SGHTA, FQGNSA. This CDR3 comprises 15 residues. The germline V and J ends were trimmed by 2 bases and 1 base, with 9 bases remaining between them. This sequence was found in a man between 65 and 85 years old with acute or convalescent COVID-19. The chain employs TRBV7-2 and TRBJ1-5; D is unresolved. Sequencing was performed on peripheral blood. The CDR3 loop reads CASSLLFTSNQPQHF. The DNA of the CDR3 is TGTGCCAGCAGCTTATTATTTACAAGCAATCAGCCCCAGCATTTT.